This T cell receptor (beta chain) was documented in a study of blood T cells in healthy people across ages. The CDR3 is made up of 17 amino acids. V dropped 0 bases and J dropped 4; count of bases not matched to a gene: 7. Germline lookup yields CDR1 DFQATT and CDR2 SNEGSKA (reference sequence). The use of a sample-barcoded 5' primer and a J-beta primer mix characterized a second PCR of about 6 to 12 cycles. MiXCR, run by TCRdb on the 5' RACE reads, gives a single entry per CDR3 protein. The table records about 1 million distinct CDR3 sequences, around 45% of them present only once. In this sample, this clonotype turned up a few times.

This receptor was identified in a woman aged 55-70 years in good health. Specimen: blood. J is TRBJ2-7 and V is TRBV20-1, with 15 bases matching TRBD2. CDR3 sequence: CSARDGLAGGTVYEQYF. CDR3 bases: TGCAGTGCTAGAGATGGACTAGCGGGAGGGACTGTTTACGAGCAGTACTTC.